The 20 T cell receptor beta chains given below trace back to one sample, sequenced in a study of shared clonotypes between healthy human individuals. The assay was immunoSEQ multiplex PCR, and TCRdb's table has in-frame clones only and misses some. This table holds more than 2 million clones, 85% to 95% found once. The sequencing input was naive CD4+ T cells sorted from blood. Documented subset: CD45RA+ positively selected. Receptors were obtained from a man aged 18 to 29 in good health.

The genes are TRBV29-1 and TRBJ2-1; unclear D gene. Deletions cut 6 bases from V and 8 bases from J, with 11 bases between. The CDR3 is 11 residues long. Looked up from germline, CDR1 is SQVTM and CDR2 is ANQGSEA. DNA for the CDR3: TGCAGCGTCGGTTACGTCTATGAGCAGTTCTTC. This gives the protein CSVGYVYEQFF.

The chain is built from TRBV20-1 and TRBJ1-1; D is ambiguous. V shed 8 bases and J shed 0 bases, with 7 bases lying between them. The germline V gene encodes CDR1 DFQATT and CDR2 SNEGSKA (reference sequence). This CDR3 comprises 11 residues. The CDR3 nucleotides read TGCAGTCCTACAGTGAACACTGAAGCTTTCTTT. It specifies CSPTVNTEAFF.

The CDR3 DNA reads TGCGCCAGCAGCTTGGGAACGGGGTTCGGGGAGACCCAGTACTTC. Translated: CASSLGTGFGETQYF. The chain joins TRBV5-1 to TRBJ2-5, with D possibly matching TRBD2 (5 bases). Trimming took off 0 bases at V and 5 bases at J, with 14 bases between the two ends. CDR1 and CDR2 from the germline V gene are SGHRS and YFSETQ. The CDR3 consists of 15 residues. The entire variable domain, with the rest obtained from reference TRBV5-1 and TRBJ2-5, is as follows: KAGVTQTPRYLIKTRGQQVTLSCSPISGHRSVSWYQQTPGQGLQFLFEYFSETQRNKGNFPGRFSGRQFSNSRSEMNVSTLELGDSALYLCASSLGTGFGETQYFGPGTRLLVL.

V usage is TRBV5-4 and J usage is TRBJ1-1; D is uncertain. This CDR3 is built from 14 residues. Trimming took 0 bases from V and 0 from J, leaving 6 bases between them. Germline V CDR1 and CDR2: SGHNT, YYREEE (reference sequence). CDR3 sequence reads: CASSLEAVNTEAFF. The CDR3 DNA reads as TGTGCCAGCAGCTTGGAGGCCGTGAACACTGAAGCTTTCTTT. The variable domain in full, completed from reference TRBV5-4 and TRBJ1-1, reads ETGVTQSPTHLIKTRGQQVTLRCSSQSGHNTVSWYQQALGQGPQFIFQYYREEENGRGNFPPRFSGLQFPNYSSELNVNALELDDSALYLCASSLEAVNTEAFFGQGTRLTVV.

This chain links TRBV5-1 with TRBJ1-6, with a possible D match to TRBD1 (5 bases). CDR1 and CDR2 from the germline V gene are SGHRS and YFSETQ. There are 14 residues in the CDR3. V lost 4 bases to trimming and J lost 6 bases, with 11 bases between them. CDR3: CASSQDIFNSPLHF. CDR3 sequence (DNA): TGCGCCAGCAGCCAGGACATTTTTAATTCACCCCTCCACTTT.

The CDR3 sequence is CASSPPTGGTEAFF. CDR3 bases: TGTGCCAGCTCACCCCCGACAGGGGGCACTGAAGCTTTCTTT. V and J are TRBV18 and TRBJ1-1, with 9 bases identical to TRBD1. Germline CDR1 and CDR2: KGHSH and LQKENI. The J segment lost 4 bases and the V segment lost 3 bases, leaving 3 bases of the junction unmatched. The CDR3 contains 14 residues.

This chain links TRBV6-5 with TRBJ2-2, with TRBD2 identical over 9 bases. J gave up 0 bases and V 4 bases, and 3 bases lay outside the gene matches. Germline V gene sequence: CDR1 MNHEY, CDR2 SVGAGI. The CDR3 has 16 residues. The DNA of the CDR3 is TGTGCCAGCAGTTTGGCGGGGGGGCCGAACACCGGGGAGCTGTTTTTT. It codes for CASSLAGGPNTGELFF.

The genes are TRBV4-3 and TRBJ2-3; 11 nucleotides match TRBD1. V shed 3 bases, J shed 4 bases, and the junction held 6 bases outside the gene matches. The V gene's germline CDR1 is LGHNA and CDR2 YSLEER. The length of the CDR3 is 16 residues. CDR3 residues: CASSHGDRGSADTQYF. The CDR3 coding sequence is TGCGCCAGCAGCCACGGGGACAGGGGGTCGGCAGATACGCAGTATTTT.

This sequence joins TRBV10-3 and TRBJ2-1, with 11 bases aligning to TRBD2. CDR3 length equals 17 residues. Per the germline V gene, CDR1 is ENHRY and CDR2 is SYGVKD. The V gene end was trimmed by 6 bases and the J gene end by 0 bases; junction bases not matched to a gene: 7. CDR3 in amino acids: CAIRGSGGAFSYNEQFF. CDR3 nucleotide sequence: TGTGCCATCAGGGGTAGCGGGGGGGCTTTCTCCTACAATGAGCAGTTCTTC.

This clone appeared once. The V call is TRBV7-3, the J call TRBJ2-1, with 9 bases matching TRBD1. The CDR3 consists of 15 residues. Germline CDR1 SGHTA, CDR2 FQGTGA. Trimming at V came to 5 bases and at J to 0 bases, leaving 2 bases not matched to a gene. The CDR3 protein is CASSADRGSYNEQFF. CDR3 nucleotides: TGTGCCAGCAGCGCGGACAGGGGCTCCTACAATGAGCAGTTCTTC.

The chain's CDR3 is CASSVVPQETQYF. CDR3 in DNA: TGTGCCAGCAGCGTAGTCCCCCAAGAGACCCAGTACTTC. The chain couples TRBV9 to TRBJ2-5; D is unresolved. Germline V gives CDR1 SGDLS, CDR2 YYNGEE. Trimming stripped 0 bases from V and 1 base from J, with 4 bases between. The CDR3 contains 13 residues.

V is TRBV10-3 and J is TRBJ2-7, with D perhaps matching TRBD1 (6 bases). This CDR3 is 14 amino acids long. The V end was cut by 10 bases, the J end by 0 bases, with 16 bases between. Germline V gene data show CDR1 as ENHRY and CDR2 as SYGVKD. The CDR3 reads CANRGQLSSYEQYF. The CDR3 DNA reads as TGTGCCAACCGAGGACAGTTAAGCTCCTACGAGCAGTACTTC.

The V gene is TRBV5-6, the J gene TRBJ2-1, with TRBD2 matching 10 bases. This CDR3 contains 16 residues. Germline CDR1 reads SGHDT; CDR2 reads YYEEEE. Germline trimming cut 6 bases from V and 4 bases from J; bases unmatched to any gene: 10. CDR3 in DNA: TGTGCCAGCACCCGACGAGCGGGAGGGCCGTACAATGAGCAGTTCTTC. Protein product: CASTRRAGGPYNEQFF.

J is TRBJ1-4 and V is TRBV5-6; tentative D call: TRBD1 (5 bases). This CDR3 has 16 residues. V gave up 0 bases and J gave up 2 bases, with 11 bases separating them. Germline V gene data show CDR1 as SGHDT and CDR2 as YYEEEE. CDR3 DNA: TGTGCCAGCAGCTTGGCGGGGGAAGGGACTAATGAAAAACTGTTTTTT. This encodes CASSLAGEGTNEKLFF.

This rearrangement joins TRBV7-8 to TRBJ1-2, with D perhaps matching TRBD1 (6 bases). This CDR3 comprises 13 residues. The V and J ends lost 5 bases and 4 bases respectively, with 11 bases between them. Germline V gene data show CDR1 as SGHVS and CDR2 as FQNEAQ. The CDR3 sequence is CASSPDRTYGYTF. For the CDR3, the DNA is TGTGCCAGCAGCCCAGACAGGACCTATGGCTACACCTTC.

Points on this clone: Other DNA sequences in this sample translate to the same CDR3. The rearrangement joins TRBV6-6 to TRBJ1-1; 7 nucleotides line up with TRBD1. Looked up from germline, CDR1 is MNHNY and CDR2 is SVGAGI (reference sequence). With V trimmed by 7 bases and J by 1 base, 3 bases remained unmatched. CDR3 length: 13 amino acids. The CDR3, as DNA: TGTGCCAGCATTCCAGGGGGGAACACTGAAGCTTTCTTT. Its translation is CASIPGGNTEAFF.

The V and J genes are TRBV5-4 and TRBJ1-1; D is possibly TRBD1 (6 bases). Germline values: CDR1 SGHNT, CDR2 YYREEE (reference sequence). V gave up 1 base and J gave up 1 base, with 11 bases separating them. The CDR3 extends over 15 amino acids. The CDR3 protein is CASSLLGAANTEAFF. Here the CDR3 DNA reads TGTGCCAGCAGCTTGTTGGGGGCAGCGAACACTGAAGCTTTCTTT. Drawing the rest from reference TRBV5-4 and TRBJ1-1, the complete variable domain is ETGVTQSPTHLIKTRGQQVTLRCSSQSGHNTVSWYQQALGQGPQFIFQYYREEENGRGNFPPRFSGLQFPNYSSELNVNALELDDSALYLCASSLLGAANTEAFFGQGTRLTVV.

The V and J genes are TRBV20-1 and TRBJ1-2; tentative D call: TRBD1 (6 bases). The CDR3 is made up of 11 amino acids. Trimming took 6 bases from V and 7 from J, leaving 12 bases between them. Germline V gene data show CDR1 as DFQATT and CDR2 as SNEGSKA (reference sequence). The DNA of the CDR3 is TGCAGTGCCCCGGACAGACTTGGCTACACCTTC. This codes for CSAPDRLGYTF.

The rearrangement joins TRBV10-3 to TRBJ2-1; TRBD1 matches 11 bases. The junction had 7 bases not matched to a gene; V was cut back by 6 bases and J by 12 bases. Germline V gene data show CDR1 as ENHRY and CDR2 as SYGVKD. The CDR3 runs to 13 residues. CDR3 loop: CAISSGTGGVQFF. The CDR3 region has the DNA TGTGCCATCAGCTCCGGGACAGGGGGAGTGCAGTTCTTC.

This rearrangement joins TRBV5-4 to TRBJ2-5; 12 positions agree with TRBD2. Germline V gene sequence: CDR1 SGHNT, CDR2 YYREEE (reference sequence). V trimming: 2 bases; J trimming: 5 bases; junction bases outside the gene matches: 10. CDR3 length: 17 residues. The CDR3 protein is CASSFRLAGGPTETQYF. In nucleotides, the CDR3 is TGTGCCAGCAGCTTTAGGCTAGCGGGGGGGCCGACTGAGACCCAGTACTTC.